The present T cell receptor (beta chain) was sequenced within a study of CD8 T cells in Susac syndrome. Background on the study: When their blood was taken, the Susac syndrome patients had either not yet had any therapy, were taking corticosteroids, or were taking intravenous immunoglobulin alone. Notes on the study in general: Susac syndrome CD4+ T cell repertoires showed no clonal expansion.

V was clipped by 0 bases and J by 5 bases, with 16 bases between them. The CDR3 sequence is 17 residues long. Germline CDR1 MNHEY, CDR2 SVGAGI. Reverse transcription used about 0.45 to 1 ug RNA and random hexamers. TCRdb re-called the immunoSEQ multiplex PCR reads through MiXCR, storing one row per CDR3 protein. The sample includes 95,000 to 150,000 distinct CDR3 sequences, roughly 95% seen only once; the top ten take about 0.13%. Recently defined diagnostic criteria classed the Susac syndrome patients as definite or probable. Negative isolation yielded the CD8+ and CD4+ T cells, while FACS enriched the TEMRA cells. Comment on this clonotype: The antigen is undetermined.

The V call is TRBV6-5, the J call TRBJ2-2; possible D gene TRBD2, 6 bases. The sequenced sample consisted of CD4+ T cells from PBMCs. The receptor was derived from a human donor with Susac syndrome. DNA of the CDR3: TGTGCCAGCAGTTACTCGGGACTGAACGGAAGGACCGGGGAGCTGTTTTTT. It specifies CASSYSGLNGRTGELFF.